A selection of T cell receptor beta chains follows, all from one sample in a study of glioma-infiltrating T cells after dendritic cell vaccination. The data were produced by immunoSEQ multiplex PCR, yet TCRdb's version contains in-frame clones alone and is incomplete. The data contain 70,000 to 90,000 clones, roughly 87% of them singletons. Sequenced material: blood, taken after dendritic cell vaccination. The receptor source for this set is a human donor with glioblastoma. Both conserved end residues are trimmed from each CDR3. Fields, in order: V gene, CDR3 protein.

v_gene: TRBV5-4
CDR3aa: ASSLEGGVGTDTQY

v_gene: TRBV2
CDR3aa: ASREGLENNEQF

v_gene: TRBV19
CDR3aa: ASSIARGPALYGYT

v_gene: TRBV25-1
CDR3aa: ASRSPGLAGTGELF

v_gene: TRBV19
CDR3aa: ASSIATYGYT

v_gene: TRBV15
CDR3aa: ATSREGGNGQPQH

v_gene: TRBV6-1
CDR3aa: AGGKGSAENTEAF

v_gene: TRBV6-1
CDR3aa: ASSEDVRSYEQY

v_gene: TRBV6-1
CDR3aa: ASSSGGQGAEAF

v_gene: TRBV2
CDR3aa: ASSEVGAGELF

v_gene: TRBV5-6
CDR3aa: ASSSLSGAATSTDTQY

v_gene: TRBV18
CDR3aa: ASSPGTGAGYT

v_gene: TRBV6-1
CDR3aa: ASRGLPRDTQY

v_gene: TRBV5-4
CDR3aa: ASSPDRGSYEQY

v_gene: TRBV7-3
CDR3aa: AKTQYNEKLF

v_gene: TRBV29-1
CDR3aa: SARGSRGYNEQF

v_gene: TRBV30
CDR3aa: AWSDGGNTEAF

v_gene: TRBV5-5
CDR3aa: ASSLTQGTPYEQY

v_gene: TRBV9
CDR3aa: ASSPDPGQGLEAF

v_gene: TRBV2
CDR3aa: ASSEFNYQPQH

v_gene: TRBV18
CDR3aa: ASSPGGTGFEQY

v_gene: TRBV5-6
CDR3aa: ASSPRGAGGISYEQY

v_gene: TRBV7-2
CDR3aa: ASSSRGLRNSGNTIY

v_gene: TRBV7-9
CDR3aa: ASSTGGHTEAF

v_gene: TRBV6-4
CDR3aa: ASSVSGGAPRDTQY

v_gene: TRBV5-6
CDR3aa: ASSLAPGGLGGGEAF

v_gene: TRBV7-3
CDR3aa: ASSLRQNTEAF

v_gene: TRBV6-5
CDR3aa: ASSYYGDGGNSPLH

v_gene: TRBV19
CDR3aa: ASSIGGEQETQY

v_gene: TRBV19
CDR3aa: ASTGREKQPQH

v_gene: TRBV5-1
CDR3aa: ASSLGQGSAGELF

v_gene: TRBV18
CDR3aa: ASSPGTGFYEQY

v_gene: TRBV4-1
CDR3aa: ASSQDDRANTEAF

v_gene: TRBV29-1
CDR3aa: SVERGETQSSYNEQF

v_gene: TRBV5-1
CDR3aa: ASSERTGSMEQY

v_gene: TRBV15
CDR3aa: ATSRDRGYEKLF

v_gene: TRBV4-1
CDR3aa: ASSQDPGATNEKLF

v_gene: TRBV27
CDR3aa: ASSRTVTVRYEQY

v_gene: TRBV2
CDR3aa: ASRRTASGNTIY